The next 25 T cell receptor beta chains were all read from a single sample in a study of blood T cell repertoires in COVID-19. The repertoire was sequenced with immunoSEQ multiplex PCR; TCRdb's copy has only in-frame clones and lacks some. The table includes 200,000 to 250,000 clones, roughly 87% detected once. Sequencing input: peripheral blood. These receptor sequences come from a man aged 18 to 30 with active or convalescent COVID-19.

This chain connects TRBV4-3 to TRBJ2-1, with 8 bases that match TRBD1. V dropped 3 bases and J dropped 7; count of bases not matched to a gene: 8. The CDR3 totals 15 residues. Germline CDR1 is LGHNA and CDR2 is YSLEER. The CDR3 here is CASSHRTGMSNEQFF. For the CDR3, the DNA is TGCGCCAGCAGCCATAGGACAGGGATGAGTAATGAGCAGTTCTTC.

This clone appeared a single time. The chain joins TRBV25-1 to TRBJ1-2; TRBD1 agrees at 9 bases. The length of the CDR3 is 15 residues. The V gene's germline CDR1 is MGHDK and CDR2 SYGVNS. Unmatched junction bases numbered 8, after V lost 2 bases and J lost 7 bases. The CDR3: CASSEGDRELGGYTF. As DNA, the CDR3 is TGTGCCAGCAGTGAAGGGGACAGGGAATTGGGTGGCTACACCTTC.

The chain joins TRBV12-5 to TRBJ2-5, with a possible D match to TRBD2 (6 bases). The germline V and J ends were trimmed by 2 bases and 4 bases, with 8 bases remaining between them. Germline V gene lookup returns CDR1 LGHNT and CDR2 FRNRAP. This CDR3 has 13 residues. Here the CDR3 reads CASGLSGGETQYF. CDR3 coding DNA: TGTGCTAGTGGTTTGTCCGGGGGAGAGACCCAGTACTTC.

J is TRBJ2-5 and V is TRBV2; the D is unclear. CDR3 length: 12 residues. CDR1 is SNHLY and CDR2 is FYNNEI in the germline V gene. V was shortened by 8 bases and J by 3 bases, with 10 bases between the two germline ends. The CDR3 DNA follows: TGTGCCAGCTGGAGTCCCAAAGAGACCCAGTACTTC. It specifies CASWSPKETQYF.

J is TRBJ1-1 and V is TRBV19; D may be TRBD1 (5 bases). Germline V gives CDR1 LNHDA, CDR2 SQIVND (reference sequence). This CDR3 spans 15 amino acids. V lost 10 bases and J lost 3, with 21 bases in between. The CDR3 protein is CATERGGVMDTEAFF. The CDR3, as DNA: TGTGCCACCGAGAGGGGAGGGGTAATGGACACTGAAGCTTTCTTT.

J is TRBJ2-7 and V is TRBV7-9, with 10 bases lining up with TRBD1. CDR3 length: 14 amino acids. Trimming cost V 1 base and J 4 bases; bases outside gene matches: 1. Germline V gene data show CDR1 as SEHNR and CDR2 as FQNEAQ (reference sequence). The CDR3 DNA reads as TGTGCCAGCAGCTTAGAGGACAGGGGGTACGAGCAGTACTTC. Translation gives CASSLEDRGYEQYF.

There are a few counts of this clone. The V gene is TRBV28, the J gene TRBJ1-6; D call uncertain. Per germline, CDR1 MDHEN and CDR2 SYDVKM. The V and J ends lost 4 bases and 10 bases respectively, with 23 bases between them. There are 17 residues in the CDR3. For the CDR3, the DNA is TGTGCCAGCAGTTCCTACCCGCGCAGTGGTATGGGCTCACCCCTCCACTTT. Protein sequence: CASSSYPRSGMGSPLHF.

This clone was counted a few times. This chain connects TRBV20-1 to TRBJ2-1; perhaps TRBD2 as D (5 bases). V gave up 5 bases and J gave up 6 bases, with 8 bases separating them. CDR1 is DFQATT, CDR2 SNEGSKA, per germline (reference sequence). The CDR3 is made up of 11 amino acids. The CDR3 loop reads CSAAGLNEQFF. CDR3 nucleotides: TGCAGTGCTGCGGGCCTCAATGAGCAGTTCTTC.

The chain links TRBV7-9 to TRBJ2-7; TRBD1 aligns across 10 bases. V dropped 5 bases and J dropped 10; count of bases not matched to a gene: 8. This CDR3 is built from 13 residues. Germline V gene sequence: CDR1 SEHNR, CDR2 FQNEAQ (reference sequence). CDR3 region: CASSPAGTGAQYF. The CDR3 DNA follows: TGTGCCAGCAGCCCTGCCGGGACAGGGGCCCAGTACTTC. Full variable domain (remainder filled in from reference TRBV7-9 and TRBJ2-7): DTGVSQNPRHKITKRGQNVTFRCDPISEHNRLYWYRQTLGQGPEFLTYFQNEAQLEKSRLLSDRFSAERPKGSFSTLEIQRTEQGDSAMYLCASSPAGTGAQYFGPGTRLTVT.

The chain employs TRBV5-1 and TRBJ2-1; D remains unclear. Trimming cost V 4 bases and J 8 bases, with 13 bases left between them. This CDR3 has 13 residues. Germline values: CDR1 SGHRS, CDR2 YFSETQ. The CDR3 reads CASSLQLLHEQFF. CDR3 nucleotides: TGCGCCAGCAGCCTGCAACTCCTCCATGAGCAGTTCTTC.

CDR3 DNA: TGTGCCAGCAGCTTCTTCCGGGCACCCCTCCACTTT. Translation: CASSFFRAPLHF. The chain joins TRBV5-4 to TRBJ1-6; no clear D. The CDR3 is 12 amino acids. The V gene lost 2 bases and the J gene lost 11 bases, with 8 bases spanning the gap. The germline CDR1 and CDR2 sequences are SGHNT and YYREEE (reference sequence).

Points on this clone: Different DNA sequences within this sample yield the same CDR3. The chain is built from TRBV19 and TRBJ2-6, with 7 bases that match TRBD2. The trim removed 3 bases at V and 4 bases at J, leaving 12 bases unmatched. CDR1 is LNHDA and CDR2 is SQIVND in the germline V gene (reference sequence). The CDR3 is made up of 18 amino acids. CDR3: CASSIYRGETGGANVLTF. The CDR3 region has the DNA TGTGCCAGTAGTATTTACCGGGGGGAGACTGGCGGGGCCAACGTCCTGACTTTC.

The chain employs TRBV2 and TRBJ1-2; 12 bases are a match to TRBD1. Germline values: CDR1 SNHLY, CDR2 FYNNEI. The CDR3 loop spans 15 amino acids. J gave up 6 bases and V 7 bases, and 9 bases lay outside the gene matches. Written as DNA, the CDR3 is TGTGCCAGCATGGGACAGGGGGCTGTGAAGAATGGCTACACCTTC. This sequence encodes CASMGQGAVKNGYTF. The complete variable domain, with remaining parts taken from reference TRBV2 and TRBJ1-2, reads EPEVTQTPSHQVTQMGQEVILRCVPISNHLYFYWYRQILGQKVEFLVSFYNNEISEKSEIFDDQFSVERPDGSNFTLKIRSTKLEDSAMYFCASMGQGAVKNGYTFGSGTRLTVV.

This chain connects TRBV12-5 to TRBJ1-3, with D perhaps matching TRBD1 (5 bases). The CDR3 runs to 13 residues. CDR1 is LGHNT, CDR2 FRNRAP, per germline. V was shortened by 10 bases and J by 1 base, with 11 bases between the two germline ends. The CDR3 sequence is CATREGSGNTIYF. As DNA, the CDR3 is TGTGCTACCCGGGAGGGGTCTGGAAACACCATATATTTT.

This chain connects TRBV11-2 to TRBJ2-6; TRBD1 agrees at 7 bases. CDR3 size: 18 residues. CDR1 and CDR2 (germline): SGHAT, FQNNGV. Trimming at V came to 8 bases and at J to 0 bases, leaving 13 bases not matched to a gene. The CDR3: CASSKDRQFFSGANVLTF. The DNA for the CDR3 is TGTGCCAGCTCAAAGGACAGGCAATTCTTCTCTGGGGCCAACGTCCTGACTTTC.

This sequence joins TRBV14 and TRBJ1-6; D remains unclear. The germline V gene has CDR1 SGHDN and CDR2 FVKESK. CDR3 length equals 14 residues. Deletions cut 2 bases from V and 2 bases from J, with 4 bases between. CDR3: CASSQTAYNSPLHF. The CDR3 bases are TGTGCCAGCAGCCAAACGGCCTATAATTCACCCCTCCACTTT.

The chain joins TRBV25-1 to TRBJ2-3; 7 bases map to TRBD1. This CDR3 is built from 13 residues. Germline CDR1 is MGHDK and CDR2 is SYGVNS. The V gene end was trimmed by 5 bases and the J gene end by 4 bases; junction bases not matched to a gene: 3. The CDR3 loop is CASSYTGADTQYF. Written as DNA, the CDR3 is TGTGCCAGCAGTTACACAGGGGCAGATACGCAGTATTTT.

J is TRBJ1-4 and V is TRBV6-5; D possibly corresponds to TRBD1 (5 bases). V lost 4 bases to trimming and J lost 5 bases, with 14 bases between them. CDR1 and CDR2 from the germline V gene are MNHEY and SVGAGI. The CDR3 loop spans 15 amino acids. The CDR3 here is CASSLRQFLNEKLFF. Here the CDR3 DNA reads TGTGCCAGCAGTTTGAGACAGTTCCTAAATGAAAAACTGTTTTTT.

The CDR3 nucleotides read TGCGCCAGCAGCCAAGTCGGGTCCTACAATGAGCAGTTCTTC. Protein: CASSQVGSYNEQFF. The chain couples TRBV4-1 to TRBJ2-1; no clear D gene. There are 14 residues in the CDR3. V was clipped by 1 base and J by 1 base, with 5 bases between them. Germline loops: CDR1 MGHRA, CDR2 YSYEKL.

This sequence joins TRBV5-5 and TRBJ1-2; no definite D call. V gave up 2 bases and J gave up 4 bases, with 18 bases separating them. CDR1 is SGHKS and CDR2 is YYEKEE in the germline V gene (reference sequence). The CDR3 spans 16 residues. The CDR3 nucleotides read TGTGCCAGCAGCTTCTTCCCGGGAGACTCGTCCTATGGCTACACCTTC. It is translated as CASSFFPGDSSYGYTF.

The chain links TRBV10-3 to TRBJ2-7; D uncertain. V was trimmed by 4 bases and J by 7 bases, leaving 8 bases between them. Germline lookup yields CDR1 ENHRY and CDR2 SYGVKD. This CDR3 contains 11 residues. The CDR3: CAISAVGEQYF. The CDR3, as DNA: TGTGCCATCAGTGCTGTCGGTGAGCAGTACTTC.

The sample holds one count of this clone. V usage is TRBV9 and J usage is TRBJ2-1; TRBD1 is a possible D gene (6 bases). V shed 4 bases and J shed 9 bases, with 17 bases lying between them. There are 14 residues in the CDR3. Germline-derived CDR1 and CDR2 are SGDLS and YYNGEE. As DNA, the CDR3 is TGTGCCAGCAGCATCCGGGACAACAACGCTGAGCAGTTCTTC. This gives the protein CASSIRDNNAEQFF.

V gene TRBV4-3 combines with J gene TRBJ1-6; 8 nucleotides agree with TRBD1. Germline V lookup: CDR1 LGHNA, CDR2 YSLEER. V shed 0 bases and J 2 bases; nucleotides not matched to a gene: 0. The CDR3 extends over 16 amino acids. CDR3 in DNA: TGCGCCAGCAGCCAAGAGGACAGGGCCTATAATTCACCCCTCCACTTT. Residues: CASSQEDRAYNSPLHF.

The J gene is TRBJ2-5, the V gene TRBV18, with 7 bases matching TRBD1. CDR3 length: 16 residues. The germline V gene has CDR1 KGHSH and CDR2 LQKENI. J lost 2 bases, V lost 1 base, and 7 bases had no gene match. CDR3: CASSPRPTGRQETQYF. CDR3 sequence (DNA): TGTGCCAGCTCACCACGACCGACAGGGCGTCAAGAGACCCAGTACTTC.

V is TRBV28 and J is TRBJ2-1, with unresolved D. Trimming removed 2 bases from V and 2 bases from J, with 10 bases in between. The CDR3 has 15 amino acids. Germline V gene lookup returns CDR1 MDHEN and CDR2 SYDVKM. The DNA of the CDR3 is TGTGCCAGCAGTTTAGGGCCGGCCCCCTACAATGAGCAGTTCTTC. Its protein is CASSLGPAPYNEQFF.